The table lists the clone carrying this T cell receptor (beta chain) with many counts. The antigen is not known. The sample comes from a study of early T cells in non-severe SARS-CoV-2 infection. Study as a whole: Chains were not paired, and sequencing was done on bulk RNA from unsorted whole blood.

General study findings and limits: VDJdb-based annotation leaned toward anti-spike CD8 responses and missed private and CD4 specificities.

CDR1 MDHEN and CDR2 SYDVKM come from the germline V gene. Trimming pared 3 bases from V and 2 bases from J, leaving 20 bases between. This CDR3 has 18 amino acids. Unique molecular identifiers were attached to individual cDNA molecules. In TCRdb, the 5' RACE reads were re-called with MiXCR into one record per CDR3 protein. The data show tens of thousands of distinct CDR3 sequences, around 6.1% seen once. This chain connects TRBV28 to TRBJ2-1; a weak D match, TRBD2 (6 bases). The material sequenced was whole blood. The clonotype originates from an adult who was a healthcare worker with PCR-confirmed SARS-CoV-2 infection or an uninfected control (not recorded which). As DNA, the CDR3 is TGTGCCAGCAGTTTCCCCACCGCTAGCGTCGAAACCTACAATGAGCAGTTCTTC. This codes for CASSFPTASVETYNEQFF.